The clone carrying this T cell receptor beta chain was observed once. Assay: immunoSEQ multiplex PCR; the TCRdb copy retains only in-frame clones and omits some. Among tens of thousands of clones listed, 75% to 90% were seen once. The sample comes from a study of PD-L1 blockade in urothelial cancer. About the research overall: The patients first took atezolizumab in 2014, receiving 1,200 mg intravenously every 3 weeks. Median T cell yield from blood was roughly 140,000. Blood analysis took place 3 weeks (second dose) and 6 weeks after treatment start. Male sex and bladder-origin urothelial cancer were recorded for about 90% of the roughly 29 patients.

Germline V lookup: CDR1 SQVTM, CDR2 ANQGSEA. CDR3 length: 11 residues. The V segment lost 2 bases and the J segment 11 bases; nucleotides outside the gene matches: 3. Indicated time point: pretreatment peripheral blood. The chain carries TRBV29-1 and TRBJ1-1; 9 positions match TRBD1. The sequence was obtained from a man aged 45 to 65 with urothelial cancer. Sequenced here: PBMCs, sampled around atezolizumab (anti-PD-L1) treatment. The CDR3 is CSVERDRVAFF. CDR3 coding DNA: TGCAGCGTTGAACGGGACAGGGTGGCTTTCTTT.